The 5 T cell receptor beta chains below all came from one sample that was sequenced in a study of T cell clonotyping in hematopoietic cell transplantation. Time point defined: recipient sample about 28 days before transplant, after cytoreduction. The repertoire was sequenced with immunoSEQ multiplex PCR; TCRdb's copy has only in-frame clones and lacks some. Of 50,000 or so clones listed, around 84% are singletons. Sequenced material: peripheral blood mononuclear cells, taken before stem cell transplant. These receptors all come from a man in his sixties with myelodysplastic syndrome. Some clones in this sample may be carry-over from other donors' samples.

This clone was counted a few times. The chain couples TRBV7-2 to TRBJ1-2; 7 bases line up with TRBD1. V was clipped by 2 bases and J by 0 bases; unmatched bases: 6. In germline, CDR1 is SGHTA, CDR2 FQGNSA. The CDR3 has 16 residues. The CDR3 protein is CASSLKPGTANYGYTF. The CDR3 coding sequence is TGTGCCAGCAGCTTAAAACCCGGGACAGCTAACTATGGCTACACCTTC.

The chain couples TRBV10-3 to TRBJ1-2, with TRBD1 matching over 8 bases. The germline CDR1 and CDR2 sequences are ENHRY and SYGVKD. Trimming removed 6 bases from V and 3 bases from J; junction bases left unmatched: 6. The CDR3 length is 14 residues. The CDR3 bases are TGTGCCATCAGAGCAGGGGGCGTAGACTATGGCTACACCTTC. Amino acid sequence: CAIRAGGVDYGYTF.

The CDR3 coding sequence is TGTGCCAGTACCCTACCGGACTCCCGACGCTCTGGAAACACCATATATTTT. Protein product: CASTLPDSRRSGNTIYF. The chain recombines TRBV19 with TRBJ1-3; no definite D call. Trimming removed 7 bases at V and 0 bases at J, with 19 bases between. The CDR3 runs to 17 residues. Germline V CDR1 and CDR2: LNHDA, SQIVND (reference sequence).

Points on this clone: Within the sample, other DNA sequences also encode this same CDR3. This sequence joins TRBV30 and TRBJ1-3, with TRBD1 matching 8 bases. The CDR3 is 12 residues long. Trimming at V came to 2 bases and at J to 7 bases, leaving 1 base not matched to a gene. Germline CDR1 GTSNPN, CDR2 SVGIG (reference sequence). In nucleotides, the CDR3 is TGTGCCTGGAGTACAGGGGGGAACACCATATATTTT. This translates into CAWSTGGNTIYF.

This chain uses TRBV27 with TRBJ2-7; maybe TRBD1 (5 bases). Trimming left V 6 bases short and J 0 bases short, with 12 bases between. CDR1 is MNHEY, CDR2 SMNVEV, per germline (reference sequence). The CDR3 runs to 14 residues. CDR3 protein: CASSSTAISYEQYF. CDR3 DNA sequence: TGTGCCAGCAGCTCGACAGCGATCTCCTACGAGCAGTACTTC.